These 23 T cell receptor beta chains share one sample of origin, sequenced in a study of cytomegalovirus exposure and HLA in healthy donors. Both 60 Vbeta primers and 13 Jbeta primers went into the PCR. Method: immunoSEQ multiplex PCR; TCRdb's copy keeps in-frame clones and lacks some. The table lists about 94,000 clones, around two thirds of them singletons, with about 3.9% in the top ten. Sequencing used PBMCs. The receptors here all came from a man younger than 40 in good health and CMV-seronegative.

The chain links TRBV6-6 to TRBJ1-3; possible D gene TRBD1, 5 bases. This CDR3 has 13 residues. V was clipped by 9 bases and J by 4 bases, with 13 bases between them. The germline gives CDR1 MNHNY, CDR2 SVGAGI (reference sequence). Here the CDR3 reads CASFLGPGNTIYF. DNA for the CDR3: TGTGCCAGTTTTTTGGGGCCAGGAAACACCATATATTTT.

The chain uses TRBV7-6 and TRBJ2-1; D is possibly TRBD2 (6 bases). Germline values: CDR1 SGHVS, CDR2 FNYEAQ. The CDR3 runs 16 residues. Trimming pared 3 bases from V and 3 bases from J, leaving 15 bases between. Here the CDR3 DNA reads TGTGCCAGCAGCTTTAGCGGAGGGGAAAACTACAATGAGCAGTTCTTC. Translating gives CASSFSGGENYNEQFF.

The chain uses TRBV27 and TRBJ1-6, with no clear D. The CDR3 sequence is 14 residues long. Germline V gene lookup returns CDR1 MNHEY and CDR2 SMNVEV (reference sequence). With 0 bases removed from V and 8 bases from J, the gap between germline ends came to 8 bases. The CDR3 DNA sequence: TGTGCCAGCAGTTTATCGGGCAAGGATTCACCCCTCCACTTT. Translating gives CASSLSGKDSPLHF.

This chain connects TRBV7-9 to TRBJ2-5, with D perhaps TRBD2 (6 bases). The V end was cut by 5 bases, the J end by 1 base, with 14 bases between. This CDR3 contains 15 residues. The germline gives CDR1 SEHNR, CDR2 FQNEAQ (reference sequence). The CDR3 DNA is TGTGCCAGCAGCCACTCGGGACTGGTCCAAGAGACCCAGTACTTC. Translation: CASSHSGLVQETQYF.

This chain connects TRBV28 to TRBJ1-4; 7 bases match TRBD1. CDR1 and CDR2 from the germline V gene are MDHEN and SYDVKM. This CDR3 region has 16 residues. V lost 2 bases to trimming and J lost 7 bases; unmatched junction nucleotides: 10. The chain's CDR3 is CASSLDAAPGGEKLFF. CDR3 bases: TGTGCCAGCAGTTTAGATGCCGCCCCAGGGGGTGAAAAACTGTTTTTT.

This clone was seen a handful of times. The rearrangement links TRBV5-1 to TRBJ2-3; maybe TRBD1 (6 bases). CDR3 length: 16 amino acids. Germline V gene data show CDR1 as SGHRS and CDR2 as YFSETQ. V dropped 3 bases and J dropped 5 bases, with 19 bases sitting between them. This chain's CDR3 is CASSSIVMYREDTQYF. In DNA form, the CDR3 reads TGCGCCAGCAGCTCAATCGTTATGTACAGGGAAGATACGCAGTATTTT. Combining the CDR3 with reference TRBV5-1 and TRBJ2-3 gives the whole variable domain KAGVTQTPRYLIKTRGQQVTLSCSPISGHRSVSWYQQTPGQGLQFLFEYFSETQRNKGNFPGRFSGRQFSNSRSEMNVSTLELGDSALYLCASSSIVMYREDTQYFGPGTRLTVL.

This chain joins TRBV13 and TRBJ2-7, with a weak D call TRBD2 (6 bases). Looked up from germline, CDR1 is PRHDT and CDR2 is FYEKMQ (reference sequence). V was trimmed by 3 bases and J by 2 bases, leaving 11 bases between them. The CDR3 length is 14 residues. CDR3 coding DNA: TGTGCCAGCAGCTTTTTTGGAGGGACCTACGAGCAGTACTTC. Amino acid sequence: CASSFFGGTYEQYF.

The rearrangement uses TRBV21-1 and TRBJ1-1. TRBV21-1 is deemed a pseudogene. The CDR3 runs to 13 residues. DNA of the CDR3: TGTGCCAGCAGTCCAGAGGTTGGAACTGAAGCTTTCTTT. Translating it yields CASSPEVGTEAFF.

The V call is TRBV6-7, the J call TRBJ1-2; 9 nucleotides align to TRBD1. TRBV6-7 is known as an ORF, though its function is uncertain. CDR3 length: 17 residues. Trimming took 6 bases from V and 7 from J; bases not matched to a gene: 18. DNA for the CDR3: TGTGCCAGCAGCTCAATCCCGGGACAGGGTTTCTTTAGTGGCTACACCTTC. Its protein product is CASSSIPGQGFFSGYTF.

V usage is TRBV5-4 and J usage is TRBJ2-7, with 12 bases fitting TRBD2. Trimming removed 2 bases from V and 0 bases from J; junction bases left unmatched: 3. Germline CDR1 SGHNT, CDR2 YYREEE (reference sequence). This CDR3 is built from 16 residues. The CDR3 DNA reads TGTGCCAGCAGCTTCCGGACTAGCGGGGTCTCCTACGAGCAGTACTTC. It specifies CASSFRTSGVSYEQYF. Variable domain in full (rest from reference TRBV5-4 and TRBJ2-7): ETGVTQSPTHLIKTRGQQVTLRCSSQSGHNTVSWYQQALGQGPQFIFQYYREEENGRGNFPPRFSGLQFPNYSSELNVNALELDDSALYLCASSFRTSGVSYEQYFGPGTRLTVT.

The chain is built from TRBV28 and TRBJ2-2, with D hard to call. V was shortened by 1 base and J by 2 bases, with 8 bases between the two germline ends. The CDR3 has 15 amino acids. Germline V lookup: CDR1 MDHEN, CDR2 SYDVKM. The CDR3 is CASSLSSTNTGELFF. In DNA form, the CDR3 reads TGTGCCAGCAGTTTATCGAGCACTAACACCGGGGAGCTGTTTTTT.

CDR3 sequence: CSVVRYTGELFF. For the CDR3, the DNA is TGCAGCGTTGTTCGGTACACCGGGGAGCTGTTTTTT. The chain recombines TRBV29-1 with TRBJ2-2; D ambiguous. Germline V CDR1 and CDR2: SQVTM, ANQGSEA. V lost 4 bases to trimming and J lost 3 bases, with 6 bases between them. CDR3 length equals 12 residues.

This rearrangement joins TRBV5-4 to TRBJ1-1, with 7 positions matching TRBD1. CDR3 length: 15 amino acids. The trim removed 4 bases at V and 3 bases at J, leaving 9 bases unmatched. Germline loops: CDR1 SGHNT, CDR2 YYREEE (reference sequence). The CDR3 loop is CASSTRQGKDTEAFF. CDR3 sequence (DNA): TGTGCCAGCAGCACCCGACAGGGAAAGGACACTGAAGCTTTCTTT.

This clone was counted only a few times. The CDR3 nucleotides are TGCGCCAGCAGCGACCCAGGGGGCTCCTACAATGAGCAGTTCTTC. It yields the protein CASSDPGGSYNEQFF. The chain carries TRBV5-1 and TRBJ2-1, with 7 nucleotides matching TRBD1. The CDR3 covers 15 residues. Germline-derived CDR1 and CDR2 are SGHRS and YFSETQ. V lost 4 bases to trimming and J lost 0 bases; unmatched junction nucleotides: 4.

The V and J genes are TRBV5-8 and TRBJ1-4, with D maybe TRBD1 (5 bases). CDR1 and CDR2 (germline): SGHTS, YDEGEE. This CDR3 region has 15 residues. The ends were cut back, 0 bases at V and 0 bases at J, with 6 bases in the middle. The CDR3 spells CASSLGTSTNEKLFF. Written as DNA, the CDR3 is TGTGCCAGCAGCTTGGGGACATCAACTAATGAAAAACTGTTTTTT. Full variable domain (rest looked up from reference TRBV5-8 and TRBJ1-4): EAGVTQSPTHLIKTRGQQATLRCSPISGHTSVYWYQQALGLGLQFLLWYDEGEERNRGNFPPRFSGRQFPNYSSELNVNALELEDSALYLCASSLGTSTNEKLFFGSGTQLSVL.

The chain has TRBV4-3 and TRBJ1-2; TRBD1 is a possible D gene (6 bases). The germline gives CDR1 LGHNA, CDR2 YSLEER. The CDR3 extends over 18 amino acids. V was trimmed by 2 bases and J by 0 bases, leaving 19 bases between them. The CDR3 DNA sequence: TGCGCCAGCAGCCAAAACCGGGACAACTTTAGCCCTAACTATGGCTACACCTTC. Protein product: CASSQNRDNFSPNYGYTF.

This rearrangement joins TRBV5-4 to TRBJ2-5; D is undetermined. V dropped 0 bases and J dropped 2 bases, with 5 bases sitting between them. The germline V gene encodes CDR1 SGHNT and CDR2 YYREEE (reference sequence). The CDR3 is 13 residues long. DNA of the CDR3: TGTGCCAGCAGCTTGGGCAGACAAGAGACCCAGTACTTC. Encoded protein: CASSLGRQETQYF.

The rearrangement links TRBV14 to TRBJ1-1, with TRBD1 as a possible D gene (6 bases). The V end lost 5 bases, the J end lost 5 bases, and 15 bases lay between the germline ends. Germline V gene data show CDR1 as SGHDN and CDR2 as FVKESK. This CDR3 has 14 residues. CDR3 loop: CASSGWEQGTEAFF. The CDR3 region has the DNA TGTGCCAGCAGCGGGTGGGAGCAGGGGACTGAAGCTTTCTTT.

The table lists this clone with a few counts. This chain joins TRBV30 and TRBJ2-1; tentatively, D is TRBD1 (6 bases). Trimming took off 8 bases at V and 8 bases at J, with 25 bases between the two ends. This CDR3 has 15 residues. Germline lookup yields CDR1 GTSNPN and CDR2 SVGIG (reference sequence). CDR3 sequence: CAGSGGTTVLDEQFF. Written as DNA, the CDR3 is TGTGCCGGTTCTGGTGGGACAACGGTCTTAGATGAGCAGTTCTTC.

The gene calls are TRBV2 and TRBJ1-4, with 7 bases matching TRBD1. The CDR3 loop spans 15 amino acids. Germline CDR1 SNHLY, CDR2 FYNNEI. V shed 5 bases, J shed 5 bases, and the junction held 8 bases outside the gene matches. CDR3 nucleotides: TGTGCCAGCAGTCTTTCCAGGGGGGAAAATGAAAAACTGTTTTTT. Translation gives CASSLSRGENEKLFF.

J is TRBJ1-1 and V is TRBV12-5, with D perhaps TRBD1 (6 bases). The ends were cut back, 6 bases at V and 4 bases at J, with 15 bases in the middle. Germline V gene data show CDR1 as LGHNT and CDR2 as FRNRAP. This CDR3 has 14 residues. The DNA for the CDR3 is TGTGCTAGTGGCTTACAGGGCGGTCGCACTGAAGCTTTCTTT. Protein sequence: CASGLQGGRTEAFF.

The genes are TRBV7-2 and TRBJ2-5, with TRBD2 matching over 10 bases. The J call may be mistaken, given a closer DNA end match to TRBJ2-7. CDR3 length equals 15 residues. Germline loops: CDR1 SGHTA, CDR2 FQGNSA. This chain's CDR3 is CASSFSSGSQYEQYF. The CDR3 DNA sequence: TGTGCCAGCAGCTTTTCTAGCGGGAGTCAGTACGAGCAGTACTTC.

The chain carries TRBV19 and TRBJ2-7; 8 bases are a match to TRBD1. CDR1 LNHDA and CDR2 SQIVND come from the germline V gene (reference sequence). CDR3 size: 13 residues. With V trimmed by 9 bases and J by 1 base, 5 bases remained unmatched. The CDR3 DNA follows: TGTGCCAGCAGGGGGCTATTTTCCTACGAGCAGTACTTC. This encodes CASRGLFSYEQYF.